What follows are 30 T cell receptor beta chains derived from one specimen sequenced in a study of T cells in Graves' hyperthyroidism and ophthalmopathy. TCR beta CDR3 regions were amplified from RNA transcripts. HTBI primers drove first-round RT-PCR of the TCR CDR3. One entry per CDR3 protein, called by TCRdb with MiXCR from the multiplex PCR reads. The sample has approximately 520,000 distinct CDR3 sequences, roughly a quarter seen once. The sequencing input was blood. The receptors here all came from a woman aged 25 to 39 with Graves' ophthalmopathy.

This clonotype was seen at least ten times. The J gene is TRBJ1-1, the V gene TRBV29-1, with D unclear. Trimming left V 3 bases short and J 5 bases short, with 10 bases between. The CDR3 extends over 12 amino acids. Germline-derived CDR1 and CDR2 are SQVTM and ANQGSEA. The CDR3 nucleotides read TGCAGCGTTGACCGGGATGCGACTGAAGCTTTCTTT. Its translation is CSVDRDATEAFF. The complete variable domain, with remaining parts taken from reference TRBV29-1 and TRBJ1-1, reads SAVISQKPSRDICQRGTSLTIQCQVDSQVTMMFWYRQQPGQSLTLIATANQGSEATYESGFVIDKFPISRPNLTFSTLTVSNMSPEDSSIYLCSVDRDATEAFFGQGTRLTVV.

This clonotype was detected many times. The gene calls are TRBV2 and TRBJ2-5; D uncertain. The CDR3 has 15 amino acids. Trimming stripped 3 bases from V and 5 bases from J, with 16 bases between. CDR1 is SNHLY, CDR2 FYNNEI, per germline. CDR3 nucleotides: TGTGCCAGCAGTGATGATTCTGTGCTGTGGGAGACCCAGTACTTC. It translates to CASSDDSVLWETQYF.

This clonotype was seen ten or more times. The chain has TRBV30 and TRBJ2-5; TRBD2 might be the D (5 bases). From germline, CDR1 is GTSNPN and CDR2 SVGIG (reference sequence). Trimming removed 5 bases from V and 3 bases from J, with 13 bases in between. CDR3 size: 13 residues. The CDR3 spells CAWDRYSEETQYF. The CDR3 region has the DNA TGTGCCTGGGATAGGTATAGCGAAGAGACCCAGTACTTC.

DNA for the CDR3: TGTGCCAGCAGCTTGGTTGGTGGGGGCGCGAGCAATCAGCCCCAGCATTTT. Protein product: CASSLVGGGASNQPQHF. The V gene is TRBV11-1, the J gene TRBJ1-5; weak D call: TRBD1 (6 bases). Germline CDR1 and CDR2: SGHAT and FQDESV (reference sequence). Between the trimmed V and J ends, which lost 3 bases and 1 base, there was a span of 16 bases. CDR3 size: 17 residues.

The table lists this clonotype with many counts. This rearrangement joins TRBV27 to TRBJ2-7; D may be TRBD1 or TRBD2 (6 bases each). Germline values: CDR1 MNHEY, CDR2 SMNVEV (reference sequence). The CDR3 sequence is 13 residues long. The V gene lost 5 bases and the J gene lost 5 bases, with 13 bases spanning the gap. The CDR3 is CASSLGGLNEQYF. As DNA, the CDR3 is TGTGCCAGCAGTCTTGGGGGGCTCAACGAGCAGTACTTC.

This CDR3 is CASSPLQQELRGYTF. CDR3 in DNA: TGTGCCAGCTCCCCACTACAACAGGAGCTTAGGGGCTACACCTTC. This chain uses TRBV27 with TRBJ1-2; D is perhaps TRBD1 (5 bases). V was pared by 8 bases and J by 8 bases, with 24 bases between. Germline V lookup: CDR1 MNHEY, CDR2 SMNVEV (reference sequence). The CDR3 sequence is 15 residues long.

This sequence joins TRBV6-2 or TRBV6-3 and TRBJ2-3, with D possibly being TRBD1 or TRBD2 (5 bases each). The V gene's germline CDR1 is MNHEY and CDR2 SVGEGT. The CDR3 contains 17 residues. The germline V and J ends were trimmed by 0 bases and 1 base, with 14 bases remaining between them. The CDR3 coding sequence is TGTGCCAGCAGTTACTCATTTGGGAGCAGGGGCACAGATACGCAGTATTTT. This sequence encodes CASSYSFGSRGTDTQYF.

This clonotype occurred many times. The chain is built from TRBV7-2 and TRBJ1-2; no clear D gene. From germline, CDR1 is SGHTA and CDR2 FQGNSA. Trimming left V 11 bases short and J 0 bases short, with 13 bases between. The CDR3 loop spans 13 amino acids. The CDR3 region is CAPNLTANYGYTF. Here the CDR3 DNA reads TGTGCCCCAAACTTAACGGCTAACTATGGCTACACCTTC.

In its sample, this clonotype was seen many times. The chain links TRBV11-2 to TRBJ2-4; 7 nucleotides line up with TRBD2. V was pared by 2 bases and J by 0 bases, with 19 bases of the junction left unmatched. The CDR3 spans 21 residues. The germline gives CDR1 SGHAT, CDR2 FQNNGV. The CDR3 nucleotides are TGTGCCAGCAGCTTACACTCGTCACGGACCCTCGGGGGGATAGCCAAAAACATTCAGTACTTC. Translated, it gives CASSLHSSRTLGGIAKNIQYF.

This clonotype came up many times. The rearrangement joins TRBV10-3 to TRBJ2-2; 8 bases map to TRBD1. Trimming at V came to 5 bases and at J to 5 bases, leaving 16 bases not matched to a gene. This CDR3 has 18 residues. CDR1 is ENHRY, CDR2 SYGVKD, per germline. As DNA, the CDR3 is TGTGCCATCAGTCCGGGACAGGCGCGAGCGGTTGGTACCGGGGAGCTGTTTTTT. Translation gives CAISPGQARAVGTGELFF.

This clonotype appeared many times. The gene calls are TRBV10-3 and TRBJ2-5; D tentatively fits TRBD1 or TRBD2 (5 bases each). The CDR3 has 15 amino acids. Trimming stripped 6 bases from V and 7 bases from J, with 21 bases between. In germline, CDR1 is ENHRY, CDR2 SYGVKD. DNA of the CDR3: TGTGCCATCAGAGCCTTTGGGACGCAGCCGGGGACCCAGTACTTC. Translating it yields CAIRAFGTQPGTQYF.

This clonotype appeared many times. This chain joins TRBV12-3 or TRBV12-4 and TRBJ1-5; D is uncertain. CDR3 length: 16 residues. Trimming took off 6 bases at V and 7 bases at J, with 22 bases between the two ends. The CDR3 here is CASSPFAVGAGQPQHF. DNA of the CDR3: TGTGCCAGCAGCCCCTTCGCCGTGGGCGCGGGGCAGCCCCAGCATTTT.

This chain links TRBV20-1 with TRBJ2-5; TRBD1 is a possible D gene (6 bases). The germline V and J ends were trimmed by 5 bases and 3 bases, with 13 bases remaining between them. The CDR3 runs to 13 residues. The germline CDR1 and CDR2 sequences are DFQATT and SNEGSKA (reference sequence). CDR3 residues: CSAQDSGEETQYF. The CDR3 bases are TGCAGTGCTCAAGATTCAGGGGAAGAGACCCAGTACTTC.

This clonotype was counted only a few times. CDR3 residues: CASVRKTQYF. In nucleotides, the CDR3 is TGTGCCAGCGTACGTAAGACCCAGTACTTC. This chain links TRBV27 with TRBJ2-5; D remains ambiguous. This CDR3 contains 10 residues. V was pared by 8 bases and J by 6 bases, with 7 bases between. Per the germline V gene, CDR1 is MNHEY and CDR2 is SMNVEV (reference sequence).

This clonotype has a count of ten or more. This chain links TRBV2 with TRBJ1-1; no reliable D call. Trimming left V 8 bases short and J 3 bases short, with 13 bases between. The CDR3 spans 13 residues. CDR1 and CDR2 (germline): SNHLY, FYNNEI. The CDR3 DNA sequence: TGTGCCAGCGCCATTGGCGGAGACACTGAAGCTTTCTTT. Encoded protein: CASAIGGDTEAFF.

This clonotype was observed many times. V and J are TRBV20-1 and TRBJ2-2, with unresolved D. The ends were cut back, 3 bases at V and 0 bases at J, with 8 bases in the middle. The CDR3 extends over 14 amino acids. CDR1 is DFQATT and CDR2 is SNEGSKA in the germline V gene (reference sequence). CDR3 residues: CSASASTNTGELFF. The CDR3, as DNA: TGCAGTGCTAGCGCCAGTACGAACACCGGGGAGCTGTTTTTT.

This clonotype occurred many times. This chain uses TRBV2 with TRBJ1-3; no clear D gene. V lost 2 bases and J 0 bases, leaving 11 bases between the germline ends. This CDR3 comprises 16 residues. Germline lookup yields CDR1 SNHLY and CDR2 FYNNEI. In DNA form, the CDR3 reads TGTGCCAGCAGTGAAATTGTGGGATTCTCTGGAAACACCATATATTTT. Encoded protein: CASSEIVGFSGNTIYF.

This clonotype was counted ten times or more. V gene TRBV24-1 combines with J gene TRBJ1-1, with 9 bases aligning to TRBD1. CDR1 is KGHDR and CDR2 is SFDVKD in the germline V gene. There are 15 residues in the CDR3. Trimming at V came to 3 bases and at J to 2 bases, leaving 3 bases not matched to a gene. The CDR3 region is CATSDVTGGNTEAFF. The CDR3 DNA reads TGTGCCACCAGTGATGTGACAGGGGGAAACACTGAAGCTTTCTTT.

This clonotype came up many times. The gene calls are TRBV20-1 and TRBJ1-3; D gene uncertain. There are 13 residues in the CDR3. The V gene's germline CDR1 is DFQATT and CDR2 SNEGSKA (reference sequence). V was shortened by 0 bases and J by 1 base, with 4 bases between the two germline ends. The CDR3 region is CSAREGSGNTIYF. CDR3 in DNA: TGCAGTGCTAGAGAGGGTTCTGGAAACACCATATATTTT.

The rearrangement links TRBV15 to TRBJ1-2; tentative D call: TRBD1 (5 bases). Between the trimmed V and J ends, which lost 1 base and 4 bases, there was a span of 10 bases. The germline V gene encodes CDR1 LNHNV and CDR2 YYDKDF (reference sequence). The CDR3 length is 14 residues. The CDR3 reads CATSRVGESYGYTF. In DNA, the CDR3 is TGTGCCACCAGCAGAGTGGGGGAATCCTATGGCTACACCTTC.

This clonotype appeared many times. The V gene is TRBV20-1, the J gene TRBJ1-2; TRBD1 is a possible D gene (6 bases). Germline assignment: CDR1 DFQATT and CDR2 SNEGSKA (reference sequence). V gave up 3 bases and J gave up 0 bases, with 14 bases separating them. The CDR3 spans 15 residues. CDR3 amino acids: CSARPGTRANYGYTF. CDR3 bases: TGCAGTGCTAGGCCCGGGACACGGGCTAACTATGGCTACACCTTC.

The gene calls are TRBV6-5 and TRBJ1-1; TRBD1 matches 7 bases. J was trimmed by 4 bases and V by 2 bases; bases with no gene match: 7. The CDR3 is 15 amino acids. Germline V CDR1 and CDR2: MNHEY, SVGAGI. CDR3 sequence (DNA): TGTGCCAGCAGTTACGTTACAGGGGCCCCCACTGAAGCTTTCTTT. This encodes CASSYVTGAPTEAFF.

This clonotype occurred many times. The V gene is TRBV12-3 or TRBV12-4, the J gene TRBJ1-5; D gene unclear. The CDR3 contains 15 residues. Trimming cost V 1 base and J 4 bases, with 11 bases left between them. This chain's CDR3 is CASSLGSQTNQPQHF. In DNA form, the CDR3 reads TGTGCCAGCAGTTTAGGGTCCCAGACTAATCAGCCCCAGCATTTT.

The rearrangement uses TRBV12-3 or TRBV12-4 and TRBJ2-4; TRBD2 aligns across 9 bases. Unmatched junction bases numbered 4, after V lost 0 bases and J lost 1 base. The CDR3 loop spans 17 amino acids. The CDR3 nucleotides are TGTGCCAGCAGTTTAGCTAGCGGGGGCCGGGCCAAAAACATTCAGTACTTC. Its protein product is CASSLASGGRAKNIQYF.

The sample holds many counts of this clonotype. Here the CDR3 reads CASSEGRSGYNEQFF. CDR3 nucleotides: TGTGCCAGCAGTGAGGGACGATCCGGGTACAATGAGCAGTTCTTC. The chain is built from TRBV6-1 and TRBJ2-1; D tentatively fits TRBD1 or TRBD2 (5 bases each). Looked up from germline, CDR1 is MNHNS and CDR2 is SASEGT. Trimming pared 3 bases from V and 4 bases from J, leaving 13 bases between. There are 15 residues in the CDR3.

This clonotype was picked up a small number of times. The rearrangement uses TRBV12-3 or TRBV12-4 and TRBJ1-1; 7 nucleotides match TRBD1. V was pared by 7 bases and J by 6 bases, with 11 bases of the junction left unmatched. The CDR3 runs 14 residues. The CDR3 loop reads CASTQGGSSAEAFF. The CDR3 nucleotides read TGTGCCAGCACGCAGGGGGGATCTTCAGCTGAAGCTTTCTTT.

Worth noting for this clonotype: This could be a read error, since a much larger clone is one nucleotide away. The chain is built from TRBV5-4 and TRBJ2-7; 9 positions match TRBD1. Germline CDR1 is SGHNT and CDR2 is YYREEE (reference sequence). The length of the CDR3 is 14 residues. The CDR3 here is CASTPGTGLYEHYF. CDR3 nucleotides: TGTGCCAGCACCCCCGGGACAGGGCTCTACGAGCATTACTTC.

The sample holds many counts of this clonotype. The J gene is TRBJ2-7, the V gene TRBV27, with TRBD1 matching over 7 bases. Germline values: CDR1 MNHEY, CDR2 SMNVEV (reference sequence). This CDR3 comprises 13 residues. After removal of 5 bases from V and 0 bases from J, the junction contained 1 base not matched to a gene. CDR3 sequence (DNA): TGTGCCAGCAGTAGGGACAGCTCCTACGAGCAGTACTTC. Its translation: CASSRDSSYEQYF.

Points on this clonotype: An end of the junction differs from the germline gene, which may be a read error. The DNA of the CDR3 is TGTGCCAGCAGGGAAGCACAGCTAGCCAAAAACATTCAGTACTTC. This translates into CASREAQLAKNIQYF. The J gene is TRBJ2-4, the V gene TRBV6-1; D is ambiguous. CDR1 and CDR2 from the germline V gene are MNHNS and SASEGT. This CDR3 is built from 15 residues.

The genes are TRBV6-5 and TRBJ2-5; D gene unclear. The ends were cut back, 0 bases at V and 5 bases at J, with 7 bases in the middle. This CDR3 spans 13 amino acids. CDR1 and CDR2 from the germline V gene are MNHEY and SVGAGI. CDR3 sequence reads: CASSYSRWETQYF. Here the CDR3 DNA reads TGTGCCAGCAGTTACTCCCGCTGGGAGACCCAGTACTTC.